This T cell receptor (beta chain) is drawn from a study of T-cell memory formation after mild COVID-19. Whole-study context: There were largely donor-specific TCR clusters.

This clonotype has at least ten counts. Antigen specificity is unknown. CDR3 length: 13 residues. Per the germline V gene, CDR1 is SGHTA and CDR2 is FQGNSA. 5'RACE with constant-segment primers built TCRalpha and TCRbeta cDNA libraries with UMIs. MiXCR, applied by TCRdb to the 5' RACE reads, yields one record per CDR3 protein. Among roughly 310,000 distinct CDR3 sequences listed, about 16% were seen once. Findings and caveats of the study: The study detected some responding clones in pre-infection memory, suggesting cross-reactive memory joined. Clones that contracted clustered mainly in CM and EM if CD4+ and in EMRA if CD8+.

V is TRBV7-2 and J is TRBJ2-6; D is undetermined. The receptor's source is a man aged 18 to 29 who had mild COVID-19 (a few samples of this study predate the infection). Cell type and time point are not known. The sequencing sample was made of PBMCs or a T cell subset sorted from them (not recorded which). In DNA form, the CDR3 reads TGTGGGGCGAGATTCGCTGGGGCCAACGTCCTGACTTTC. Protein product: CGARFAGANVLTF.